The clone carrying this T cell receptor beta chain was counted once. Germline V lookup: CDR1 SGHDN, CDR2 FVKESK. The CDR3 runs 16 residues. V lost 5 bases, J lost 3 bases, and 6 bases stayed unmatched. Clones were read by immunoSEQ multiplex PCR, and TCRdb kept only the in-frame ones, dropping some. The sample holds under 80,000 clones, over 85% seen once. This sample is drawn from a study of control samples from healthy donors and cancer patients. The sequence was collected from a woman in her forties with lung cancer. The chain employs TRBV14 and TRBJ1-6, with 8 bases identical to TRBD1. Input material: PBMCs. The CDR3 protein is CASSTGGSFYNSPLHF. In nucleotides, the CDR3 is TGTGCCAGCAGCACAGGGGGAAGCTTCTATAATTCACCCCTCCACTTT.